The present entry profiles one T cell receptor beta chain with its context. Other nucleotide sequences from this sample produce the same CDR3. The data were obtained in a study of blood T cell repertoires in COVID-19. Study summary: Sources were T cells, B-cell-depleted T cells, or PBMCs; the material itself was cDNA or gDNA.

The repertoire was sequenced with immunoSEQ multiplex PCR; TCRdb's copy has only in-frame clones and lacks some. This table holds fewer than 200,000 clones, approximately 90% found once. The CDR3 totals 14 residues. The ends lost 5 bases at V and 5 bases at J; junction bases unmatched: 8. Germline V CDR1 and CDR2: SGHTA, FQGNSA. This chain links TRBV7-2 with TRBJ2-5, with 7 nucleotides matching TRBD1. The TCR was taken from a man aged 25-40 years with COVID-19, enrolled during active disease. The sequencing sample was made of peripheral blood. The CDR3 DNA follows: TGTGCCAGCAGCCCGCGGACAGGTCGTGAGACCCAGTACTTC. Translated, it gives CASSPRTGRETQYF.